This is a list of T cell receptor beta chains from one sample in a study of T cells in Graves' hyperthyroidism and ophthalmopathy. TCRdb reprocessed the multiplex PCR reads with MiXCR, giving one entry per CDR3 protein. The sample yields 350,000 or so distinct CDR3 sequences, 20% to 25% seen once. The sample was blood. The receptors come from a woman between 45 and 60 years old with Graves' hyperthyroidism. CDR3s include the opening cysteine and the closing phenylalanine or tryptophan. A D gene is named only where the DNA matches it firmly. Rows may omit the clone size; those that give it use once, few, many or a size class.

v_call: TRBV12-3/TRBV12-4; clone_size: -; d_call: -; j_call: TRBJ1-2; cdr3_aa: CASSFQGPNYGYTF; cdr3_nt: TGTGCCAGCAGTTTTCAGGGGCCGAACTATGGCTACACCTTC
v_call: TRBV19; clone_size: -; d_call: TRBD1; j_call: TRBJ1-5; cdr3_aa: CASNRGHQPQHF; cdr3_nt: TGTGCCAGTAACAGGGGGCATCAGCCCCAGCATTTT
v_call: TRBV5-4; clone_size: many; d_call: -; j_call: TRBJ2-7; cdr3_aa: CASSFDRLESYEQYF; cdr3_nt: TGTGCCAGCAGCTTTGACCGACTAGAGTCCTACGAGCAGTACTTC
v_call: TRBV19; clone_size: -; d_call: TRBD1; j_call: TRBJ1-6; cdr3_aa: CASSRYRDSNSPLHF; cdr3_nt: TGTGCCAGTAGTAGGTACCGGGACAGCAATTCACCCCTCCACTTT
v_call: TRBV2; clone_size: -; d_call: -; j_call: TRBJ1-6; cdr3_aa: CASSELRDSPLHF; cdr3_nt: TGTGCCAGCAGTGAATTGCGGGATTCACCCCTCCACTTT
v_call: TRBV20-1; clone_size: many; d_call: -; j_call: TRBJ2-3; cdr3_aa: CSARDSTGSYTDTQYF; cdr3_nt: TGCAGTGCTAGAGATTCGACAGGCTCATACACAGATACGCAGTATTTT
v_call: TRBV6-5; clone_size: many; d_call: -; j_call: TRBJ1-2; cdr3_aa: CASSYNPTRVYGYTF; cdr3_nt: TGTGCCAGCAGTTACAACCCTACAAGGGTCTATGGCTACACCTTC
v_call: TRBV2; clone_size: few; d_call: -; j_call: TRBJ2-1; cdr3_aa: CASSGGLGYEQFF; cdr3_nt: TGTGCCAGCAGTGGGGGCCTTGGGTATGAGCAGTTCTTC
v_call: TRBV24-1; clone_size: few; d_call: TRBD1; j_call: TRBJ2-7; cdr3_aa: CATSDSGTGFYEQYF; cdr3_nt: TGTGCCACCAGTGATTCCGGGACAGGGTTTTACGAGCAGTACTTC
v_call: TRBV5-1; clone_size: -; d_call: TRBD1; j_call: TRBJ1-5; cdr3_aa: CASSAQGGDQPQHF; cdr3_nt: TGCGCCAGCAGCGCCCAGGGGGGGGATCAGCCCCAGCATTTT
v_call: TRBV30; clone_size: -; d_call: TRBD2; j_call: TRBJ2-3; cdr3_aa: CAWSQTSGGLSDTQYF; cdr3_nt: TGTGCCTGGAGTCAGACTAGCGGGGGACTCTCAGATACGCAGTATTTT
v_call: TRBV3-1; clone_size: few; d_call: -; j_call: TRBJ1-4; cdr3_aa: CASSLQGTGNEKLFF; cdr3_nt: TGTGCCAGCAGCCTCCAGGGCACGGGTAATGAAAAACTGTTTTTT
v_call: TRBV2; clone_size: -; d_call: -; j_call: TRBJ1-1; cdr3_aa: CASKYGGNTEAFF; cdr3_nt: TGTGCCAGTAAATACGGGGGGAACACTGAAGCTTTCTTT
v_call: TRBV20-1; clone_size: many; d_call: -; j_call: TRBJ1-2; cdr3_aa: CSARRAEYGYTF; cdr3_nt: TGCAGTGCTAGACGGGCAGAGTATGGCTACACCTTC
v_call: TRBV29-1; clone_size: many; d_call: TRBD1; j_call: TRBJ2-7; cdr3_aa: CSVARTGSYEQYF; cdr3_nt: TGCAGCGTTGCCAGGACAGGCTCCTACGAGCAGTACTTC
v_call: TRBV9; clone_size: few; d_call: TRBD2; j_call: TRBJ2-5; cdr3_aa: CASSVGGSQETQYF; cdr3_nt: TGTGCCAGCAGCGTGGGGGGGAGCCAAGAGACCCAGTACTTC
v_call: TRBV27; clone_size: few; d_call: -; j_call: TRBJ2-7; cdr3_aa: CASSPSVPRGSYEQYF; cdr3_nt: TGTGCCAGCAGTCCGTCGGTTCCCAGGGGCTCCTACGAGCAGTACTTC
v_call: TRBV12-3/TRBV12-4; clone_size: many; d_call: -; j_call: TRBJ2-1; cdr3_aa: CASSLGGGPYNEQFF; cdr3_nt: TGTGCCAGCAGTTTAGGAGGGGGGCCCTACAATGAGCAGTTCTTC
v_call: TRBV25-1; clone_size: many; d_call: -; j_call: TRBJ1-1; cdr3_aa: CASSSPLTWEAFF; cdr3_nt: TGTGCCAGCAGTTCCCCATTGACCTGGGAGGCTTTCTTT
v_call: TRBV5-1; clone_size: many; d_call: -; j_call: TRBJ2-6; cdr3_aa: CASSLQGDSGANVLTF; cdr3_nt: TGCGCCAGCAGCTTACAGGGCGACTCTGGGGCCAACGTCCTGACTTTC
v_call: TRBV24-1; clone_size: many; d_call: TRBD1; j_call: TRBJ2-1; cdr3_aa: CATSDPGQGSNEQFF; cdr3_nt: TGTGCCACCAGTGACCCGGGACAGGGAAGCAATGAGCAGTTCTTC
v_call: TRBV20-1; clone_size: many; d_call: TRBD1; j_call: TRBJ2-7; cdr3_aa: CSAETGNTYEQYF; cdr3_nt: TGCAGTGCTGAGACAGGGAACACCTACGAGCAGTACTTC
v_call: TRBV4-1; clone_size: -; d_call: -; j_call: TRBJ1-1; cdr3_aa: CASSQETGINTEAFF; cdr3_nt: TGCGCCAGCAGCCAAGAAACCGGGATCAACACTGAAGCTTTCTTT
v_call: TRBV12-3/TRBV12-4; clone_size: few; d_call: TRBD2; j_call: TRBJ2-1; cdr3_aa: CASSFGSGGVNFIGEQFF; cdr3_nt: TGTGCCAGCAGTTTTGGGAGCGGGGGGGTCAATTTTATAGGAGAGCAGTTCTTC
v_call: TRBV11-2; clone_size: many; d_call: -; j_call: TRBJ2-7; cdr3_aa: CASSSYRESYEQYF; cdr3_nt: TGTGCCAGCAGCTCATACCGGGAGTCCTACGAGCAGTACTTC
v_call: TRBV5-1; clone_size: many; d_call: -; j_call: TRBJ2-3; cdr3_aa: CASTNTDTQYF; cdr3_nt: TGCGCCAGCACAAACACAGATACGCAGTATTTT
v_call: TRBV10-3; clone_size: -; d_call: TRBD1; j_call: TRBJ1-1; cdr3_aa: CAISLGTGPTEAFF; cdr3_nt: TGTGCCATCAGTCTCGGGACAGGGCCCACTGAAGCTTTCTTT
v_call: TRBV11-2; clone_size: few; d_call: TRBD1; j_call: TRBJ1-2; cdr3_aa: CASSPGQGHGYTF; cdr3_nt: TGTGCCAGCAGCCCGGGACAGGGGCATGGCTACACCTTC
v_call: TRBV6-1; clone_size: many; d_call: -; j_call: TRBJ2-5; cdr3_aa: CASLTSLASLETQYF; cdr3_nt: TGTGCCAGCCTAACTTCGCTAGCGTCGCTGGAGACCCAGTACTTC
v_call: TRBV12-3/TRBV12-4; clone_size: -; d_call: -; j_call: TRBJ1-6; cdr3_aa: CASALNAAGLDSPLHF; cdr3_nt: TGTGCCAGCGCCCTAAACGCGGCAGGGCTTGATTCACCCCTCCACTTT
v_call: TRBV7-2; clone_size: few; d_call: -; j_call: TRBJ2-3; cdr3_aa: CASRANTDTQYF; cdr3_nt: TGTGCCAGCAGGGCTAACACAGATACGCAGTATTTT
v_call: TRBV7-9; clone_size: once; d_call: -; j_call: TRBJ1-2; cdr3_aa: CASSFYICSAEIGEFNYGYTF; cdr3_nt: -
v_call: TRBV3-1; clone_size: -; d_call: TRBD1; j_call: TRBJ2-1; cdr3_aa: CASRAGTGSNNEQFF; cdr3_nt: TGTGCCAGCAGAGCCGGGACAGGGTCGAACAATGAGCAGTTCTTC
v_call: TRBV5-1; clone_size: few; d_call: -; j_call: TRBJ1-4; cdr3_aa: CASSLAVREKLFF; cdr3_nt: TGCGCCAGCAGCTTGGCCGTCCGAGAAAAACTGTTTTTT
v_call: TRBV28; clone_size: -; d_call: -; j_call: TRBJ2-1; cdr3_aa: CASNGTPLYEQFF; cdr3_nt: TGTGCCAGCAACGGGACACCGCTCTACGAGCAGTTCTTC
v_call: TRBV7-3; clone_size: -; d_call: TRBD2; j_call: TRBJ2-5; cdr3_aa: CASRSSGSLETQYF; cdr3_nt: TGTGCCAGCAGGTCTAGCGGGAGTCTAGAGACCCAGTACTTC
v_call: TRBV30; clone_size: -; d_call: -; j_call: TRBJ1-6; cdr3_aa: CAWSPYKDSPLHF; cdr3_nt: TGTGCCTGGAGTCCCTACAAGGATTCACCCCTCCACTTT
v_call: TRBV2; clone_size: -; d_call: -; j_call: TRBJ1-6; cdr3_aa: CASSDSPDPNSPLHF; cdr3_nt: TGTGCCAGCAGTGATTCTCCCGACCCAAATTCACCCCTCCACTTT
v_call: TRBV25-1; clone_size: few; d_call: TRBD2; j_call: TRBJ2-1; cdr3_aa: CASSGTSGGNNEQFF; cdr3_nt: TGTGCCAGCAGCGGGACTAGCGGGGGGAACAATGAGCAGTTCTTC
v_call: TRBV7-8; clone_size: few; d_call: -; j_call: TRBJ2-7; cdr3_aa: CASSLSGTLYEQYF; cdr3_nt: TGTGCCAGCAGCTTATCTGGGACGCTCTACGAGCAGTACTTC
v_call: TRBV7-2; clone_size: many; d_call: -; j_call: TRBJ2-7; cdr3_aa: CASGNPGRVQYF; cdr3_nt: TGTGCCAGCGGCAATCCGGGACGGGTGCAGTACTTC
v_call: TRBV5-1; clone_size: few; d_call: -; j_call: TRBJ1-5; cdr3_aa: CASSLEGVNQPQHF; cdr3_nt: TGCGCCAGCAGCTTGGAGGGGGTCAATCAGCCCCAGCATTTT
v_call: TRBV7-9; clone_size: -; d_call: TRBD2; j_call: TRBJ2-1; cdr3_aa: CASRRLAGFWQFF; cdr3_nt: TGTGCCAGCAGAAGACTAGCGGGTTTTTGGCAGTTCTTC
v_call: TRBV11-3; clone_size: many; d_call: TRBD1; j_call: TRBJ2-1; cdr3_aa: CASSLEWGQGASEQFF; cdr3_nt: TGTGCCAGCAGCTTAGAATGGGGACAGGGGGCAAGTGAGCAGTTCTTC
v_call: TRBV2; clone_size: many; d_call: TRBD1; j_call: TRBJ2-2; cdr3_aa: CASGTGRGTGELFF; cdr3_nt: TGTGCCAGCGGGACAGGGAGGGGAACCGGGGAGCTGTTTTTT
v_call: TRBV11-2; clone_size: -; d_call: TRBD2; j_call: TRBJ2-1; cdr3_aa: CASSHGGTSSGSSYNEQFF; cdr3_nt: TGTGCCAGCAGCCACGGGGGGACTAGTAGCGGGAGCTCCTACAATGAGCAGTTCTTC
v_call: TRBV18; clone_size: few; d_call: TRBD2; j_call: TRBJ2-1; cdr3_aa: CASSPKLAGVSYNEQFF; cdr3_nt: TGTGCCAGCTCACCGAAACTAGCGGGAGTCTCCTACAATGAGCAGTTCTTC
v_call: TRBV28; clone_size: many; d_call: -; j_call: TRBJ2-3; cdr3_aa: CASASPDTQYF; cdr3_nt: TGTGCCAGCGCTAGTCCAGATACGCAGTATTTT
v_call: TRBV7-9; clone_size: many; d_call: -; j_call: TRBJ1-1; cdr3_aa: CASSQTGEAFF; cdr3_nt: TGTGCCAGCAGCCAAACAGGAGAAGCTTTCTTT